The sequence of this TCR beta chain was determined in a study of T cells in Graves' hyperthyroidism and ophthalmopathy (dated by TCRdb to the late 2010s). About the full investigation: Peripheral blood was collected at initial diagnosis, before any treatment. Prospective prediction of ophthalmopathy was tested in an independent validation cohort of 18 hyperthyroidism patients and around 16 patients who later progressed to ophthalmopathy. To identify distinguishing TCR V-J signatures, a discovery cohort of 100 patients was used, comprising 40 to 45 with Graves' ophthalmopathy and around 57 with stable Graves' hyperthyroidism. Thyroid tissue and blood T-cell repertoires from several Graves' hyperthyroidism patients were also compared in the study. After sampling, hyperthyroidism patients received methimazole starting at 30 mg daily, and ophthalmopathy patients received high-dose intravenous methylprednisolone. The approximately 90 discovery patients were divided at random into training and test sets in a 7:3 ratio. TCR Vbeta CDR3 sequencing of 135 peripheral blood samples (over 40 ophthalmopathy, some 75 hyperthyroidism and some 17 progressor patients) is reported in the paper.

The TCR beta CDR3 regions were amplified from the RNA transcripts. For the first round of RT-PCR on the TCR CDR3, the HTBI primer set was used together with the Qiagen OneStep RT-PCR kit. Libraries were constructed in a second round of multiplex PCR, after which size selection and purification were carried out. The libraries were sequenced on an Illumina HiSeq2000 using paired-end 100 bp reads. The study's processing was this. SOAPnuke was used to process the raw data, throwing out any read that contained adapters or uncalled bases, had a mean Phred below 15, or lacked an exact constant-primer or identifier match. COPE v1.2.5 was used to merge high-quality paired reads, and clonotypes were defined as unique nucleotide sequences. Clonotypes were aligned to IMGT TRBV, TRBD and TRBJ reference segments using MiTCR v1.1. The analysis was restricted to V-J combinations with a frequency above 0.0001, which together covered 99.2% of the repertoires. A TCS score was defined as the ratio of F50 (clonal expansion) to E x V (chaos), with BLOSUM62-based TCRdist applied between CDR3 peptides within each V-J. Welch's t-statistics and random forest reduced 514 V-J features to 13, which were used in a naive Bayes classifier (R e1071). TCRdb took the public reads, trimmed them with fastp at Q25, ran MiXCR for clone calling and kept in-frame beta chains. Rows matching on CDR3 protein sequence are summarized as one entry with the most common DNA and genes. The V and J calls and clone size are TCRdb's, not the authors'. The sample profile shows around 370,000 distinct CDR3 sequences; roughly 20% of them were found once. The ten largest account for 35% to 50% of the sample.

Worth noting for this clonotype: Which antigen it targets is not known. Base qualities were left out, and no much larger clone turns up one base away.

On the study overall, not on this receptor specifically: In validation, progression to ophthalmopathy was predicted by the model with about 70% sensitivity and under 85% specificity, a median of approximately 6.5 months before onset. Sample size was not statistically predetermined, and investigators were not blinded to group allocation. Blood samples also contained most of the expanded thyroid clonotypes (frequency above 0.001), which suggests that blood repertoires may reflect thyroid immune responses. A model built on a 13 V-J signature distinguished ophthalmopathy from stable hyperthyroidism, reaching 87.88% sensitivity and about 81% specificity in cross-validation and 80%/75% in testing.

Ophthalmopathy patients had moderately to severely active disease, Clinical Activity Score of at least 3, NOSPECS grade of at least 4, and duration under 3 months. Exclusion was applied to patients with uncontrolled infections, other autoimmune diseases, pregnancy or lactation. Diagnoses were based on clinical symptoms, serum thyroxine and TRAb, thyroid ultrasound and orbital computed tomography. PBMCs were isolated from 10 ml of fresh peripheral blood by Ficoll-Paque density gradient centrifugation. Total RNA was extracted with Trizol reagent, and quality was checked on an Agilent 2100 Bioanalyzer. The CDR3 goes from the cysteine to the phenylalanine over 12 residues. Only the CDR3 portion is preserved as DNA: 36 bases, with reading frame beginning at the first base. The V and J ends are trimmed by 8 bases and 8 bases, leaving 13 bases between them. The germline V gene supplies CDR1 SGHTA and CDR2 FQGNSA.

Rearrangement joined TRBV7-2 to TRBJ2-1; the D gene lacks a confident call. Sample: blood. The sequence derives from a man aged 18 to 30 with Graves' ophthalmopathy. The CDR3 protein is CASQGKGYEQFF. The DNA sequence is given as TGTGCCAGCCAAGGGAAGGGATATGAGCAGTTCTTC.